The clone carrying this T cell receptor (beta chain) turned up a few times. The antigen is unknown. This sample is part of a study of early T cells in non-severe SARS-CoV-2 infection. Study information: Alpha and beta chains were unpaired, from unsorted whole-blood bulk RNA. Study findings and constraints: Matches to VDJdb favored anti-spike CD8 responses and missed private and CD4 specificities.

The CDR3 runs 14 residues. Germline V lookup: CDR1 LNHDA, CDR2 SQIVND (reference sequence). The V gene lost 7 bases and the J gene lost 2 bases, with 11 bases spanning the gap. Each single cDNA molecule received a unique molecular identifier. Using its own MiXCR run on the 5' RACE reads, TCRdb lists one record per CDR3 protein. Of tens of thousands of distinct CDR3 sequences in the sample, 9.5% to 15% are singletons; the top ten hold 4% to 5%. The V call is TRBV19, the J call TRBJ1-4; tentative D call: TRBD1 (6 bases). This receptor was obtained from an adult who was a healthcare worker with PCR-confirmed SARS-CoV-2 infection or an uninfected control (not recorded which). Sequenced material: whole blood. CDR3 nucleotide sequence: TGTGCCAGTAAGGGGGGTGGGACTAATGAAAAACTGTTTTTT. This encodes CASKGGGTNEKLFF.